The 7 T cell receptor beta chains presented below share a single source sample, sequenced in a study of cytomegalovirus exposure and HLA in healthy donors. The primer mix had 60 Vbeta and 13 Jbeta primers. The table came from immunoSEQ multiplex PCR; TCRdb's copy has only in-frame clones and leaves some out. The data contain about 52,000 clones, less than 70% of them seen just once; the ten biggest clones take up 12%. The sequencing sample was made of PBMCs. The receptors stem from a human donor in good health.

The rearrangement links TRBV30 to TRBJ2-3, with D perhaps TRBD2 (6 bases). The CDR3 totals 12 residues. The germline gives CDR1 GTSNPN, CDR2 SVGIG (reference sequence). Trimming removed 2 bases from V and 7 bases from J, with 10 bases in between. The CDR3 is CAWSSREHTQYF. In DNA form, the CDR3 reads TGTGCCTGGAGTTCCCGGGAGCATACGCAGTATTTT.

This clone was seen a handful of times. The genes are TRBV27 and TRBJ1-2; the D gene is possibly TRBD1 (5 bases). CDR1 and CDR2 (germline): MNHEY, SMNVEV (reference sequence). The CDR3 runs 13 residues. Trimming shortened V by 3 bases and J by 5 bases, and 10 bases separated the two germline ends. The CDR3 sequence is CASSLSRDYGYTF. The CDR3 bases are TGTGCCAGCAGTTTGTCCAGGGATTATGGCTACACCTTC.

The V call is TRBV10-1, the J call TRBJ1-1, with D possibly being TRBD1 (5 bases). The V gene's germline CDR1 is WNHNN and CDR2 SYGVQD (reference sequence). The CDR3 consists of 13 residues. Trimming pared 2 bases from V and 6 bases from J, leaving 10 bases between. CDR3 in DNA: TGCGCCAGCAGTGAGGGGGCCAGATCTGAAGCTTTCTTT. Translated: CASSEGARSEAFF.

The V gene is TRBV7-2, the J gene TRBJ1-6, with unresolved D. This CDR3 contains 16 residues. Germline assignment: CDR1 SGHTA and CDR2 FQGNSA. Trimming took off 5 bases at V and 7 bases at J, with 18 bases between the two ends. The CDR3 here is CASSPEIERRNSPLHF. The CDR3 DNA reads TGTGCCAGCAGCCCCGAAATTGAAAGGAGAAATTCACCCCTCCACTTT.

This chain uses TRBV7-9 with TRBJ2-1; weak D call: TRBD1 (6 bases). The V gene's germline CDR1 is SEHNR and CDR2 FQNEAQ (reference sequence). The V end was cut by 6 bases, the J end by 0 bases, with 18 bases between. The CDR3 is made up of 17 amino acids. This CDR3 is CASRDLGQNSSYNEQFF. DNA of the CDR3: TGTGCCAGCAGGGATTTAGGACAGAACAGCTCCTACAATGAGCAGTTCTTC. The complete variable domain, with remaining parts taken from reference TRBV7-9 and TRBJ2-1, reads DTGVSQNPRHKITKRGQNVTFRCDPISEHNRLYWYRQTLGQGPEFLTYFQNEAQLEKSRLLSDRFSAERPKGSFSTLEIQRTEQGDSAMYLCASRDLGQNSSYNEQFFGPGTRLTVL.

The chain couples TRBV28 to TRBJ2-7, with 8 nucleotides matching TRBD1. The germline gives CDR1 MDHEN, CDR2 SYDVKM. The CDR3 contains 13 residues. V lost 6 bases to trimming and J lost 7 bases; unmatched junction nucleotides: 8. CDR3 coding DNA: TGTGCCAGCAGCCAGCAGGGGGCGTGGGAGCAGTACTTC. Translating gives CASSQQGAWEQYF.

The CDR3 here is CASLWGGNQPQHF. For the CDR3, the DNA is TGTGCCAGTCTTTGGGGGGGCAATCAGCCCCAGCATTTT. The V call is TRBV28, the J call TRBJ1-5; possibly TRBD1 for D (5 bases). The CDR3 covers 13 residues. Trimming took 9 bases from V and 2 from J, leaving 11 bases between them. CDR1 is MDHEN, CDR2 SYDVKM, per germline.